This is a list of T cell receptor beta chains from one sample in a study of blood T cell repertoires in COVID-19. Assay used: immunoSEQ multiplex PCR; TCRdb lists only in-frame clones, some missing. This table has about 220,000 clones, more than 80% appearing once. The specimen sequenced was PBMCs or T cells enriched from blood (not recorded which). These receptors were obtained from a woman between 18 and 30 years old in a cohort exposed to, infected with or recovered from COVID-19 (not recorded which). Both conserved end residues are part of each CDR3. Rows may omit the clone size; those that give it use once, few, many or a size class.

abundance,v_gene,CDR3aa
-,TRBV9,CASSVGSANSYNEQFF
-,TRBV28,CASTPSGGLRNTIYF
-,TRBV2,CASNTIDGGRNEQFF
-,TRBV6-1,CASSERTGRDEQFF
-,TRBV7-8,CASRGRPDSGANVLTF
once,TRBV7-9,CASSLLNQPQHF
-,TRBV6-5,CASSYRPQEGTGELFF
-,TRBV19,CASSIAGTLFNEQFF
once,TRBV3-1/TRBV3-2,CASSLLDKGNEQFF
-,TRBV2,CASSQQGERNQPQHF
-,TRBV6-5,CASSSNRGLWGYTF
-,TRBV4-2,CASSQPRGGVYNEQFF
-,TRBV10-2,CASSEGTISYEQYF
-,TRBV7-3,CASSLRAGQGYNEQFF
few,TRBV3-1/TRBV3-2,CASSQGESAQGALNGYTF
-,TRBV7-9,CASSTGTGANEKLFF
-,TRBV13,CASSQWTGQHEQYF
once,TRBV7-9,CASSPRQGPYEQYF
few,TRBV19,CATKPRENQPQHF
-,TRBV27,CASSVRAQGAQGYTF
-,TRBV6-5,CASRSLADSYNEQFF
-,TRBV28,CASEGFQETQYF
-,TRBV24-1,CATSDGISAELFF
-,TRBV2,CASSGTGPTEAFF
-,TRBV19,CASSMDRVGYGYTF
-,TRBV2,CASSNTNQPQHF
-,TRBV10-3,CAITADGTRSGRNSPLHF
-,TRBV5-6,CASSGDRGYGYTF
-,TRBV5-1,CASSLGALGANVLTF
-,TRBV18,CASSHSGDGTDTQYF
-,TRBV11-3,CASSFDAGQAGNTIYF
-,TRBV7-9,CASSPPPVQSGNTIYF
-,TRBV19,CASSREGSNYGYTF
few,TRBV2,CASSDRGVETQYF
-,TRBV5-1,CASSLGSGSTDTQYF
-,TRBV18,CASSPPGQGGTGELFF
-,TRBV7-9,CASSLQSYEQYF
-,TRBV5-1,CASSLVGGGNNIQYF
-,TRBV19,CASSISLAGISYNEQFF
-,TRBV7-2,CASSFDSGFNYGYTF
once,TRBV20-1,CSASSAGENTGELFF
-,TRBV18,CASSPGGPGDTQYF
-,TRBV5-4,CASSLGRTTSSYEQYF